These T cell receptor beta chains were read from a single sample in a study of cytomegalovirus exposure and HLA in healthy donors. The assay was immunoSEQ multiplex PCR, and TCRdb's table has in-frame clones only and misses some. Of 75,000 to 100,000 clones in the sample, 60% to 80% were seen once. Sequencing input: PBMCs. The receptors stem from a woman aged 55-69 years in good health and CMV-seropositive. CDR3s include the opening cysteine and the closing phenylalanine or tryptophan. The D gene is left open where the match is weak.

d_gene: NA
v_gene: TRBV13
j_gene: TRBJ2-5
CDR3aa: CASSLMGRGETQYF

d_gene: NA
v_gene: TRBV5-6
j_gene: TRBJ2-7
CDR3aa: CASSLASYEQYF

d_gene: NA
v_gene: TRBV2
j_gene: TRBJ2-2
CDR3aa: CASSEVIHSTGELFF

d_gene: TRBD2
v_gene: TRBV30
j_gene: TRBJ2-7
CDR3aa: CAWATSGLGEQYF

d_gene: NA
v_gene: TRBV29-1
j_gene: TRBJ1-5
CDR3aa: CSVRENSNQPQHF

d_gene: TRBD2
v_gene: TRBV5-1
j_gene: TRBJ2-2
CDR3aa: CASKVGAGGNTGELFF

d_gene: NA
v_gene: TRBV9
j_gene: TRBJ1-4
CDR3aa: CASSPRANEKLFF

d_gene: NA
v_gene: TRBV7-3
j_gene: TRBJ2-1
CDR3aa: CASSLISAFGKLNEQFF

d_gene: NA
v_gene: TRBV21-1
j_gene: TRBJ2-7
CDR3aa: CASSRGQRGHEQYF

d_gene: TRBD1
v_gene: TRBV10-1
j_gene: TRBJ2-6
CDR3aa: CASSPTGGPGANVLTF

d_gene: TRBD2
v_gene: TRBV5-6
j_gene: TRBJ2-7
CDR3aa: CASSFSGSSYEQYF

d_gene: TRBD1
v_gene: TRBV5-4
j_gene: TRBJ1-2
CDR3aa: CASSFSGGHGYTF

d_gene: NA
v_gene: TRBV4-2
j_gene: TRBJ2-7
CDR3aa: CASSQPGTYPYEQYF

d_gene: NA
v_gene: TRBV30
j_gene: TRBJ1-1
CDR3aa: CAWSAYRVLSTEAFF

d_gene: NA
v_gene: TRBV5-5
j_gene: TRBJ2-5
CDR3aa: CASQWGQNQETQYF

d_gene: NA
v_gene: TRBV7-2
j_gene: TRBJ1-5
CDR3aa: CASSFVATSYQPQHF

d_gene: NA
v_gene: TRBV28
j_gene: TRBJ1-2
CDR3aa: CASSLQGGNGYTF

d_gene: NA
v_gene: TRBV11-3
j_gene: TRBJ2-3
CDR3aa: CASSSMSRDTQYF

d_gene: TRBD1
v_gene: TRBV11-2
j_gene: TRBJ1-2
CDR3aa: CASSGTAGYGYTF

d_gene: TRBD1
v_gene: TRBV6-1
j_gene: TRBJ2-2
CDR3aa: CASRRGTGVTGELFF

d_gene: NA
v_gene: TRBV29-1
j_gene: NA
CDR3aa: CSVEVHGVGVDEQYF

d_gene: NA
v_gene: TRBV6-1
j_gene: TRBJ2-7
CDR3aa: CASRSGGSPLEQYF

d_gene: TRBD1
v_gene: TRBV10-3
j_gene: TRBJ2-7
CDR3aa: CATAADRGNEQYF

d_gene: TRBD2
v_gene: TRBV28
j_gene: TRBJ2-1
CDR3aa: CASLPSGGEGPYNEQFF

d_gene: TRBD2
v_gene: TRBV5-1
j_gene: TRBJ2-6
CDR3aa: CASGTGLVHSGANVLTF

d_gene: NA
v_gene: TRBV18
j_gene: TRBJ2-3
CDR3aa: CASSPNEAGTDTQYF

d_gene: TRBD1
v_gene: TRBV5-1
j_gene: TRBJ2-5
CDR3aa: CASSRTGANRETQYF

d_gene: NA
v_gene: TRBV6-1
j_gene: TRBJ2-3
CDR3aa: CASLRITDTQYF

d_gene: NA
v_gene: TRBV6-1
j_gene: TRBJ1-5
CDR3aa: CASRSGLSNQPQHF

d_gene: TRBD2
v_gene: TRBV27
j_gene: TRBJ2-3
CDR3aa: CASLVRLAGMDTQYF

d_gene: NA
v_gene: TRBV25-1
j_gene: TRBJ2-3
CDR3aa: CASSESSTDTQYF

d_gene: TRBD2
v_gene: TRBV4-1
j_gene: TRBJ2-7
CDR3aa: CASSHSQGTSGGTIF

d_gene: NA
v_gene: TRBV4-1
j_gene: TRBJ2-7
CDR3aa: CASSPDSQRLYEQYF

d_gene: TRBD2
v_gene: TRBV29-1
j_gene: TRBJ2-3
CDR3aa: CSVERLAETTDTQYF

d_gene: NA
v_gene: TRBV19
j_gene: TRBJ2-1
CDR3aa: CASKQGYNEQFF

d_gene: NA
v_gene: TRBV6-1
j_gene: TRBJ1-2
CDR3aa: CASSETGYYGYTF

d_gene: NA
v_gene: TRBV19
j_gene: TRBJ2-6
CDR3aa: CASSIGLSSGANVLTF

d_gene: NA
v_gene: TRBV5-5
j_gene: TRBJ2-7
CDR3aa: CASSRGQTYEQYF

d_gene: TRBD1
v_gene: TRBV27
j_gene: TRBJ2-7
CDR3aa: CASSWRTRDRGYEQYF

d_gene: NA
v_gene: TRBV7-3
j_gene: TRBJ1-3
CDR3aa: CASSPGNTIYF

d_gene: TRBD2
v_gene: TRBV29-1
j_gene: TRBJ2-1
CDR3aa: CSAILAGGPMLREQFF

d_gene: NA
v_gene: TRBV7-3
j_gene: TRBJ2-1
CDR3aa: CASSINHGTPYNEQFF

d_gene: NA
v_gene: TRBV18
j_gene: TRBJ1-1
CDR3aa: CASSSKSGETEAFF

d_gene: TRBD1
v_gene: TRBV7-3
j_gene: TRBJ2-1
CDR3aa: CASSSDRGSYNEQFF

d_gene: NA
v_gene: TRBV19
j_gene: TRBJ1-4
CDR3aa: CASSIDGQLNEKLFF